This T cell receptor (beta chain) was identified during a study of early T cells in non-severe SARS-CoV-2 infection (dated by TCRdb to about 2021). As for the study more broadly: Because TCR sequencing relied on bulk RNA taken from unsorted whole blood, pairing of alpha and beta chains was not possible.

The CDR3 contains 15 residues, cysteine and phenylalanine counted. Of the read, only the CDR3 DNA is kept; its 45 bases are in frame from base 1. The germline V gene (reference sequence) provides CDR1 DFQATT and CDR2 SNEGSKA. Trimmed from V: 5 bases; trimmed from J: 4 bases; junction bases lacking a gene match: 10. Set within a cohort of healthcare workers in London, UK, this nested case-control study involved weekly PCR testing of nasopharyngeal swabs along with blood sampling. Healthcare workers were recruited during the week of the UK lockdown, between 23 and 31 March 2020, and followed weekly for up to 16 weeks. Broader findings and caveats from the paper: Matching against VDJdb was skewed toward anti-spike CD8 responses, likely underestimated virus-specific expansions, and missed private and CD4 specificities.

As to this clonotype: Its antigen is currently not known. Base qualities are not at hand, and no much larger clone is one base apart.

Libraries were built with 5' RACE. Data came from a NextSeq 500. Unique molecular identifiers were attached to individual cDNA molecules in the TCR library protocol so that sequencing error and PCR bias could be corrected. Both TCR alpha and beta chains were sequenced, and tight co-correlation was observed between alpha and beta sequence abundances in each sample. The original methods were these. V gene, J gene and CDR3 annotation of TCR sequences was performed with Decombinator V4. TCRs were defined as expanded if a significant change between any two time points was detected under a Poisson model with p below 0.0001. TCR abundances were normalised to the total number of TCRs sequenced per sample and were expressed as counts per million. TRAV1-2 paired with TRAJ12, TRAJ20 or TRAJ33 defined MAIT TCRs, while TRAV10 paired with TRAJ18 defined iNKT TCRs. VDJdb, accessed on 1 November 2021, was searched for TCRs annotated for CMV, EBV and SARS-CoV-2, and TCRs annotated for more than one antigen were excluded. In-frame beta chains were kept once TCRdb had trimmed the public reads at Q25 with fastp and called clones with MiXCR. Duplicate CDR3 protein sequences are folded into a single record with the most common DNA and genes. The V and J calls here are based on TCRdb, not the publication. Counted in this sample were about 41,000 distinct CDR3 sequences; approximately 11% of them appeared once. Clones ranked in the top ten supply about 9.5% of the sample.

Recombination connected TRBV20-1 to TRBJ2-3; TRBD2 fits 9 bases in the junction. The clonotype comes from an adult who was a healthcare worker with PCR-confirmed SARS-CoV-2 infection or an uninfected control (not recorded which). Specimen: whole blood. Here is the DNA: TGCAGTGCTTTCGCCCCGGGACTAGCCCCAGATACGCAGTATTTT. Its protein reads: CSAFAPGLAPDTQYF.